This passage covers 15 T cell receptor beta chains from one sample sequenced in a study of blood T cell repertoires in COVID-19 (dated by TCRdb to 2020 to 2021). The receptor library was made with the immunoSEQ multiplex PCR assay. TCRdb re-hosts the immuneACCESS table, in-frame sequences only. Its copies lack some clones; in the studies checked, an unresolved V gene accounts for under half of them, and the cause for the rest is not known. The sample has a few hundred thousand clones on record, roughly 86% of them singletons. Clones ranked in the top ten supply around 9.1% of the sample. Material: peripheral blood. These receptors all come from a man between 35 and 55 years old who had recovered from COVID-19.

The CDR3 bases are TGTGCCAGCAGTTCCGACCCGGGGGACAGGCGTTACTATGGCTACACCTTC. This sequence encodes CASSSDPGDRRYYGYTF. The chain couples TRBV27 to TRBJ1-2, with TRBD1 identical over 8 bases. Germline CDR1 and CDR2: MNHEY and SMNVEV (reference sequence). The CDR3 spans 17 residues. The V gene end was trimmed by 4 bases and the J gene end by 3 bases; junction bases not matched to a gene: 13.

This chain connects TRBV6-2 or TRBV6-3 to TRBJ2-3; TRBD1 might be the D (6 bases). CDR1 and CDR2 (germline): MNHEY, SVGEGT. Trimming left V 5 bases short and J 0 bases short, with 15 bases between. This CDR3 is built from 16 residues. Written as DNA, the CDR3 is TGTGCCAGCAGTGATCCCAGGGGACCAAGCACAGATACGCAGTATTTT. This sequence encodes CASSDPRGPSTDTQYF.

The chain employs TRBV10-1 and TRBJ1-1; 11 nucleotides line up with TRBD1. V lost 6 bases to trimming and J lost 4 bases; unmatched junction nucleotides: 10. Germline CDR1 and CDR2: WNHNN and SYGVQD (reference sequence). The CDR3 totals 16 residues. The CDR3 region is CASRKGQGALGTEAFF. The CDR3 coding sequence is TGCGCCAGCAGGAAAGGACAGGGGGCACTTGGCACTGAAGCTTTCTTT.

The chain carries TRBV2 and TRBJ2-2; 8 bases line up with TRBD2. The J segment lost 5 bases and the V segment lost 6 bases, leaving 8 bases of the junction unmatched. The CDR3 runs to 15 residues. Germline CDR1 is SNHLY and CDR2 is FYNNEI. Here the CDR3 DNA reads TGTGCCAGCAGGGCCCCGGGACTAGTAACCGGGGAGCTGTTTTTT. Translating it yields CASRAPGLVTGELFF.

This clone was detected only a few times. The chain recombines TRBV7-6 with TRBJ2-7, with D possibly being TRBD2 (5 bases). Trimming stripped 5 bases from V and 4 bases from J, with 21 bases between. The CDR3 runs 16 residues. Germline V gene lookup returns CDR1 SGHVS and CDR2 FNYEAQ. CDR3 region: CASSLGVVNRVYEQYF. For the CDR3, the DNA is TGTGCCAGCAGCCTGGGAGTTGTCAACAGAGTTTACGAGCAGTACTTC.

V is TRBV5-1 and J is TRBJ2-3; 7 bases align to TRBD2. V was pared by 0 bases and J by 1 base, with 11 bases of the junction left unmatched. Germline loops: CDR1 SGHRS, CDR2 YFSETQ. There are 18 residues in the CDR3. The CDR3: CASSLGFFLAGGTDTQYF. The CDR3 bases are TGCGCCAGCAGCTTGGGATTTTTTCTGGCGGGAGGCACAGATACGCAGTATTTT.

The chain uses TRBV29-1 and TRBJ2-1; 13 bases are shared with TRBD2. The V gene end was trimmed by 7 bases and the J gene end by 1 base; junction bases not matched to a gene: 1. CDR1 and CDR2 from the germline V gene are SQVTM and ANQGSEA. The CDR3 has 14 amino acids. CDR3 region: CSATSGRSYNEQFF. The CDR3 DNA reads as TGCAGCGCGACTAGCGGGAGGTCCTACAATGAGCAGTTCTTC.

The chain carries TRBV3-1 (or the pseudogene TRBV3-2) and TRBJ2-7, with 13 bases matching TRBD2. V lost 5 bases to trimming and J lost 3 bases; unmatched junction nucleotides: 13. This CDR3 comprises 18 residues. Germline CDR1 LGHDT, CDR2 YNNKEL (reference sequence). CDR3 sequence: CASSLTPGTSGVYYEQYF. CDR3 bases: TGTGCCAGCAGCTTGACTCCCGGGACTAGCGGGGTTTACTACGAGCAGTACTTC.

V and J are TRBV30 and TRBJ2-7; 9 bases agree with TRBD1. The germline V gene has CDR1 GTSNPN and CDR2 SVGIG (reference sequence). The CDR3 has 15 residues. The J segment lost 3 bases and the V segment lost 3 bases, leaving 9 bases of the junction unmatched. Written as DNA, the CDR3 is TGTGCCTGGAGGTTACCCACAGGGGGCCGCTACGAGCAGTACTTC. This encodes CAWRLPTGGRYEQYF.

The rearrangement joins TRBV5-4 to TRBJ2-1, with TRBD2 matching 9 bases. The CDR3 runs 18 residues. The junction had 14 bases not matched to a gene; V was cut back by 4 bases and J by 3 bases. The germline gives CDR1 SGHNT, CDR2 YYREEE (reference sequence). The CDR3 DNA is TGTGCCAGCAGCGGAAAACGACTAGCGGCCGGTGACTACAATGAGCAGTTCTTC. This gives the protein CASSGKRLAAGDYNEQFF. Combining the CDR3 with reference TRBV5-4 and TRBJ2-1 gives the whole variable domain ETGVTQSPTHLIKTRGQQVTLRCSSQSGHNTVSWYQQALGQGPQFIFQYYREEENGRGNFPPRFSGLQFPNYSSELNVNALELDDSALYLCASSGKRLAAGDYNEQFFGPGTRLTVL.

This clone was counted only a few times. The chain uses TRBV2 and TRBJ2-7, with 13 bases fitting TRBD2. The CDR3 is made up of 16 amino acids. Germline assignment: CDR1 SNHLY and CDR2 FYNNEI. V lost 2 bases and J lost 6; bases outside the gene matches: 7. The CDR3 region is CASSERGLAGHVEQYF. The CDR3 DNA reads TGTGCCAGCAGTGAAAGGGGACTAGCGGGACATGTCGAGCAGTACTTC.

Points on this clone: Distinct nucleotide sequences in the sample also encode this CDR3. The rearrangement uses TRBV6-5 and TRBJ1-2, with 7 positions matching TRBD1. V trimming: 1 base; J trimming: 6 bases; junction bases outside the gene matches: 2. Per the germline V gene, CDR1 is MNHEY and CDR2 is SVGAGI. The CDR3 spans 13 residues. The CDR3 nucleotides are TGTGCCAGCAGTTACTTGACAGGGAATGGCTACACCTTC. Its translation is CASSYLTGNGYTF.

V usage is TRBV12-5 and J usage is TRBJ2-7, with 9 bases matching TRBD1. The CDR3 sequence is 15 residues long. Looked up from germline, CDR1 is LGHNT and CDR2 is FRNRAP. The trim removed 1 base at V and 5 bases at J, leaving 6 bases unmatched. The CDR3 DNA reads TGTGCTAGTGGTTTGGCGGGACAGGGTATTCACGAGCAGTACTTC. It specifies CASGLAGQGIHEQYF.

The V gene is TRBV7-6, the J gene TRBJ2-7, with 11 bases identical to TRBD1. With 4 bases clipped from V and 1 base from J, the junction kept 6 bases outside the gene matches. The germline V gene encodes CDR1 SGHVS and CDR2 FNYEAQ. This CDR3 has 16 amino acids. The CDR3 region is CASSSAGQGGSYEQYF. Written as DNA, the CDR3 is TGTGCCAGCAGCTCAGCGGGACAGGGGGGATCCTACGAGCAGTACTTC. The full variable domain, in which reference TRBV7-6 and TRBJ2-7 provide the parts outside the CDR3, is GAGVSQSPRYKVTKRGQDVALRCDPISGHVSLYWYRQALGQGPEFLTYFNYEAQQDKSGLPNDRFSAERPEGSISTLTIQRTEQRDSAMYRCASSSAGQGGSYEQYFGPGTRLTVT.

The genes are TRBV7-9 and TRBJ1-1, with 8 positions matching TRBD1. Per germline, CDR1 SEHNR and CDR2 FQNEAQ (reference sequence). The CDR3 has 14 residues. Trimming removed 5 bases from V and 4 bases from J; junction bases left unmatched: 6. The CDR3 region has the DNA TGTGCCAGCAGCGCGCAGGGGGCATTCACTGAAGCTTTCTTT. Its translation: CASSAQGAFTEAFF.